This T cell receptor (beta chain) was profiled in a study of identical twins. Study-level points and caveats: Whereas memory repertoires showed no such difference, abundant cord blood beta clonotypes carried fewer insertions. For out-of-frame alpha sequences shared by twins, low generation probability was in excess. The study drew conclusions from cross-sectional statistical analysis, not from following the same donors.

The CDR3 contains 13 residues. The germline CDR1 and CDR2 sequences are MNHEY and SVGEGT. Trimming pared 6 bases from V and 3 bases from J, leaving 12 bases between. Template switching introduced a universal primer site, and the cDNA bore unique molecular identifiers. TCRdb itself ran the 5' RACE reads through MiXCR, one entry per CDR3 protein. The data hold 350,000 or so distinct CDR3 sequences, with roughly 10% observed a single time. The table lists this clonotype with a few counts. Antigen: not known. The source material was naive T cells sorted from blood. The chain combines TRBV6-2 or TRBV6-3 with TRBJ2-7; D unclear. The TCR sequence derives from a woman between 45 and 65 years old in good health. The CDR3 DNA sequence: TGTGCCAGCAGCCCCCAGAGGAGCTACGAGCAGTACTTC. Its protein product is CASSPQRSYEQYF.